This T cell receptor (beta chain) was found in a study of human T cells and chemical hapten exposure. As for the study in general: Diagnoses of alopecia areata, totalis or universalis occurred in mostly female patients. Study results and limitations: Positively correlated with patch test score were the counts of PT1 expanded TCRs.

CDR1 is SQVTM, CDR2 ANQGSEA, per germline. The germline V and J ends were trimmed by 0 bases and 4 bases, with 12 bases remaining between them. This CDR3 is built from 14 residues. One entry per CDR3 protein, called by TCRdb with MiXCR from the RACE reads. The table lists about 190,000 distinct CDR3 sequences, about 22% of them singletons. Time point given: patch test 3, about 24 weeks after DPC sensitization. Regarding treatment: therapeutic diphenylcyclopropenone sensitization with weekly scalp DPC. Unseparated into fractions, whole blood served as the source from which total RNA was extracted. This clonotype was observed a few times. Antigen specificity is unknown.

The chain couples TRBV29-1 to TRBJ1-1; TRBD1 is a possible D gene (5 bases). The sequencing here drew on whole blood, taken in connection with sensitization to the hapten diphenylcyclopropenone (DPC). The receptor was derived from a woman between 40 and 50 years old with alopecia areata. Some clones in this sample may be carry-over from other donors' samples. In DNA form, the CDR3 reads TGCAGCGTTGAAGATGTAGGGGTCGTCACTGAAGCTTTCTTT. Translation gives CSVEDVGVVTEAFF.